This T cell receptor beta chain came from a study of blood T cell repertoires in COVID-19. Study-level background: Sample material is recorded as cDNA or gDNA derived from T cells, B-cell-depleted T cells, or PBMCs.

Individuals drawn from some 25 US areas were about 18 to 100 years old. Cohorts were assigned according to the clinical history that participants reported. Donors of Cohort 3 who recovered were those that had two negative PCRs, clearance, or symptom resolution. Sequencing was performed with immunoSEQ multiplex PCR; in TCRdb, only in-frame clones are kept and a portion is missing. Of about 200,000 clones in the sample, more than 80% were seen once. V was shortened by 3 bases and J by 2 bases, with 7 bases between the two germline ends. Germline V gives CDR1 SGHTA, CDR2 FQGNSA. The CDR3 spans 13 residues.

V and J are TRBV7-2 and TRBJ1-2; maybe TRBD1 (5 bases). The sequencing sample was made of PBMCs or T cells enriched from blood (not recorded which). The clonotype comes from a woman aged 18-30 years who had recovered from COVID-19. CDR3 DNA: TGTGCCAGCAGCTTCGACAGAAACTATGGCTACACCTTC. The encoded protein is CASSFDRNYGYTF.